The 11 T cell receptor beta chains reported below all come from one sample, sequenced in a study of control samples from healthy donors and cancer patients. The data were produced by immunoSEQ multiplex PCR, yet TCRdb's version contains in-frame clones alone and is incomplete. The repertoire consists of 160,000 or so clones, with 90% to 95% occurring once and the leading ten covering approximately 14%. The sequenced sample was PBMCs. These receptor sequences come from a man aged 55 to 69 with colorectal cancer.

The chain couples TRBV9 to TRBJ2-3, with a weak D call TRBD2 (6 bases). Germline V gene lookup returns CDR1 SGDLS and CDR2 YYNGEE. V lost 3 bases and J lost 5, with 7 bases in between. The length of the CDR3 is 12 residues. The DNA of the CDR3 is TGTGCCAGCAGCGGAGCGGGAGATACGCAGTATTTT. The encoded protein is CASSGAGDTQYF.

This clone was counted once. The chain carries TRBV7-9 and TRBJ2-1, with D unresolved. Trimming cost V 1 base and J 0 bases, with 1 base left between them. The CDR3 consists of 13 residues. CDR1 and CDR2 from the germline V gene are SEHNR and FQNEAQ (reference sequence). The CDR3 is CASSLGSYNEQFF. The CDR3 DNA follows: TGTGCCAGCAGCTTAGGCTCCTACAATGAGCAGTTCTTC.

The chain recombines TRBV15 with TRBJ1-2; D possibly corresponds to TRBD1 (6 bases). The V end was cut by 5 bases, the J end by 4 bases, with 8 bases between. CDR3 length equals 12 residues. CDR1 is LNHNV, CDR2 YYDKDF, per germline (reference sequence). The CDR3 DNA follows: TGTGCCACCAGCGCCAGGGGCTATGGCTACACCTTC. Protein: CATSARGYGYTF.

In DNA form, the CDR3 reads TGTGCCAGCAGCTTGGCCATCTCCTACGAGCAGTACTTC. Protein product: CASSLAISYEQYF. The rearrangement uses TRBV5-6 and TRBJ2-7; unclear D gene. The V end lost 0 bases, the J end lost 0 bases, and 4 bases lay between the germline ends. CDR1 is SGHDT and CDR2 is YYEEEE in the germline V gene. The CDR3 runs 13 residues.

The count of this clone is one. CDR3 residues: CASSETLAGSSTDTQYF. As DNA, the CDR3 is TGTGCCAGCAGTGAAACCTTAGCGGGGAGTTCGACAGATACGCAGTATTTT. V and J are TRBV2 and TRBJ2-3, with 8 nucleotides matching TRBD2. V lost 2 bases and J lost 3; bases outside the gene matches: 10. This CDR3 spans 17 amino acids. CDR1 and CDR2 (germline): SNHLY, FYNNEI. Supplemented by reference TRBV2 and TRBJ2-3, the full variable domain reads EPEVTQTPSHQVTQMGQEVILRCVPISNHLYFYWYRQILGQKVEFLVSFYNNEISEKSEIFDDQFSVERPDGSNFTLKIRSTKLEDSAMYFCASSETLAGSSTDTQYFGPGTRLTVL.

About this clone itself: The same CDR3 can be traced to other DNA sequences in this sample. J is TRBJ2-7 and V is TRBV2; TRBD1 aligns across 7 bases. The CDR3 has 14 residues. CDR1 and CDR2 (germline): SNHLY, FYNNEI. The ends lost 6 bases at V and 4 bases at J; junction bases unmatched: 9. The CDR3 nucleotides read TGTGCCAGCAGGACAGGGTCTAGCTCATACGAGCAGTACTTC. Translating gives CASRTGSSSYEQYF.

The chain uses TRBV12-3 or TRBV12-4 and TRBJ1-2; D is perhaps TRBD1 (6 bases). Trimming removed 6 bases from V and 8 bases from J, with 16 bases in between. This CDR3 comprises 13 residues. The chain's CDR3 is CASRSLQGSGYTF. CDR3 in DNA: TGTGCCAGCAGGTCCTTACAGGGTAGCGGCTACACCTTC.

The chain has TRBV7-7 and TRBJ2-3; 10 bases are a match to TRBD2. Germline CDR1 reads SSHAT; CDR2 reads FNYEAQ (reference sequence). The CDR3 sequence is 15 residues long. V was pared by 4 bases and J by 1 base, with 2 bases of the junction left unmatched. The chain's CDR3 is CASSSGTSGTDTQYF. DNA of the CDR3: TGTGCCAGCAGCTCCGGGACTAGCGGCACAGATACGCAGTATTTT.

In its sample, this clone was seen once. V gene TRBV28 combines with J gene TRBJ2-3; TRBD1 agrees at 12 bases. The ends lost 6 bases at V and 4 bases at J; junction bases unmatched: 5. CDR1 is MDHEN, CDR2 SYDVKM, per germline. CDR3 length: 15 residues. CDR3: CASRVGTGGPDTQYF. For the CDR3, the DNA is TGTGCCAGCAGGGTAGGGACAGGGGGCCCAGATACGCAGTATTTT.

The CDR3 nucleotides read TGTGCCAGCAGAAGGGAGGAAGCTAACTATGGCTACACCTTC. Protein product: CASRREEANYGYTF. The chain employs TRBV5-4 and TRBJ1-2; no reliable D call. Trimming removed 5 bases from V and 0 bases from J, with 11 bases in between. Germline lookup yields CDR1 SGHNT and CDR2 YYREEE (reference sequence). The CDR3 spans 14 residues.

The chain has TRBV3-1 (or the pseudogene TRBV3-2) and TRBJ1-3; perhaps TRBD1 as D (6 bases). The ends were cut back, 5 bases at V and 0 bases at J, with 17 bases in the middle. The CDR3 runs 17 residues. Germline CDR1 and CDR2: LGHDT and YNNKEL (reference sequence). In DNA, the CDR3 is TGTGCCAGCAGCTCGTTCACAGGGACTAACTCTGGAAACACCATATATTTT. This sequence encodes CASSSFTGTNSGNTIYF.